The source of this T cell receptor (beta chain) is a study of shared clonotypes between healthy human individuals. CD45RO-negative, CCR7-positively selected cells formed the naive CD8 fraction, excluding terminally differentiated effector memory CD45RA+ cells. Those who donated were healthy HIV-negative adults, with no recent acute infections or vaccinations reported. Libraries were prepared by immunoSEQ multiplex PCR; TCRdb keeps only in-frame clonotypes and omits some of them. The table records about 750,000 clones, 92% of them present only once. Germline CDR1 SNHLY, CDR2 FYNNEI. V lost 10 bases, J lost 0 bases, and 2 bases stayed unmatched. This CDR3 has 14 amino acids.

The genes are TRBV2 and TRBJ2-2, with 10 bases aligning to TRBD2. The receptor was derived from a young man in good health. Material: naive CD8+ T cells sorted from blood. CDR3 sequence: CATLAGANTGELFF. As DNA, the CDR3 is TGTGCCACTCTAGCGGGAGCGAACACCGGGGAGCTGTTTTTT.